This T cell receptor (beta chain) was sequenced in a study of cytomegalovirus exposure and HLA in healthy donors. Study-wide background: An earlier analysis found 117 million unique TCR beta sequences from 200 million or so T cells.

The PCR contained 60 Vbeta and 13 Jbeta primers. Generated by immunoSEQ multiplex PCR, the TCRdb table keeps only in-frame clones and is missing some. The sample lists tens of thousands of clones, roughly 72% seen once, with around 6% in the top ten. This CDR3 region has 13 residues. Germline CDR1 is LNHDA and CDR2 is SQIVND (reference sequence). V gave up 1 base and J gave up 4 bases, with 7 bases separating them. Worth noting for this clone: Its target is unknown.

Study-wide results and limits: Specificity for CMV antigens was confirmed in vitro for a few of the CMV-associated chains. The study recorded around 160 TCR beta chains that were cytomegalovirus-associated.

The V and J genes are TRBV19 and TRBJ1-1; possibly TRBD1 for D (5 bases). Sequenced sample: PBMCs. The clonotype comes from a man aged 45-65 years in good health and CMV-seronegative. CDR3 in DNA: TGTGCCAGTAGTATAGTTCAGGGCACTGAAGCTTTCTTT. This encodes CASSIVQGTEAFF.